These 14 T cell receptor beta chains came from one sample sequenced in a study of T cell clonality in common variable immunodeficiency. Clones were sequenced by immunoSEQ multiplex PCR, and TCRdb holds only the in-frame ones, with some missing. This sample comprises around 45,000 clones, none seen once only. The material sequenced was peripheral blood mononuclear cells. Receptors were obtained from a person aged 18 to 75 in good health.

There are a few counts of this clone. CDR3 residues: CASSKGQHSYEQYF. The sequenced CDR3 bases are TGTGCCAGCAGCAAGGGACAGCACTCCTACGAG. This chain joins TRBV7-8 and TRBJ2-7; TRBD1 agrees at 7 bases. The sequenced fragment ends 3 residues before the CDR3 boundary, so the rest is inferred from the germline J gene. From germline, CDR1 is SGHVS and CDR2 FQNEAQ. The length of the CDR3 is 14 residues. The ends lost 5 bases at V and 0 bases at J; junction bases unmatched: 4.

This clone was seen a handful of times. Read sequence stops 3 residues before the CDR3 end, and the germline J gene provides the missing end. The chain has TRBV18 and TRBJ2-3; D remains unclear. Germline values: CDR1 KGHSH, CDR2 LQKENI. V shed 2 bases and J shed 6 bases, with 9 bases lying between them. The CDR3 length is 13 residues. CDR3 sequence: CASSPIRSDTQYF. CDR3 bases read: TGTGCCAGCTCACCAATCAGGTCCGATACG.

This clone was detected ten times or more. The read ends 3 residues shy of where the CDR3 ends; the end is completed using the germline J gene. The rearrangement links TRBV19 to TRBJ2-7; weak D call: TRBD2 (6 bases). Germline loops: CDR1 LNHDA, CDR2 SQIVND (reference sequence). The CDR3 spans 15 residues. V was clipped by 6 bases and J by 1 base, with 16 bases between them. CDR3 DNA, as far as it was read: TGTGCCAGTAGAACGACCGGGACTTCATCCTACGAG. Translation gives CASRTTGTSSYE. The complete CDR3 reads CASRTTGTSSYEQYF.

This clone was counted ten times or more. The read comes to an end 3 residues before the CDR3 does, leaving the germline J gene to fill in the end. The J gene is TRBJ1-1, the V gene TRBV5-1, with 10 bases fitting TRBD1. CDR1 SGHRS and CDR2 YFSETQ come from the germline V gene. The CDR3 covers 15 residues. Trimming removed 4 bases from V and 4 bases from J; junction bases left unmatched: 7. The CDR3: CASSRGTGVSTEAFF. The sequenced CDR3 bases are TGCGCCAGCAGCCGCGGGACAGGGGTTTCCACTGAA. Combining the CDR3 with reference TRBV5-1 and TRBJ1-1 gives the whole variable domain KAGVTQTPRYLIKTRGQQVTLSCSPISGHRSVSWYQQTPGQGLQFLFEYFSETQRNKGNFPGRFSGRQFSNSRSEMNVSTLELGDSALYLCASSRGTGVSTEAFFGQGTRLTVV.

This clone was counted ten times or more. CDR3 bases read: TGTGCCAGCAGCCAAGATCGGAATCAGCCC. This encodes CASSQDRNQP. In full, the CDR3 reads CASSQDRNQPQHF. The chain carries TRBV14 and TRBJ1-5, with unresolved D. Read data end 3 residues before the CDR3 end; the end is taken from the germline J gene. Germline V CDR1 and CDR2: SGHDN, FVKESK. The V and J ends lost 0 bases and 4 bases respectively, with 4 bases between them. The CDR3 spans 13 residues.

This clone was counted at least ten times. The observed sequence ends 3 residues before the CDR3 terminus, with the missing tail filled in from the germline J gene. The rearrangement uses TRBV10-3 and TRBJ2-7; D may be TRBD2 (6 bases). CDR1 and CDR2 from the germline V gene are ENHRY and SYGVKD. V lost 10 bases to trimming and J lost 6 bases, with 13 bases between them. The CDR3 is 11 amino acids. CDR3 residues: CANQGLGEQYF. The DNA read from the CDR3 is TGTGCCAACCAGGGACTGGGCGAG.

This clone was detected a few times. Other nucleotide sequences from this sample produce the same CDR3. The sequenced CDR3 bases are TGTGCCAGCTCACCCGGGACTGACTATGGT. Protein sequence: CASSPGTDYG. In full, the CDR3 is CASSPGTDYGQYF. The V gene is TRBV18, the J gene TRBJ2-4; D is perhaps TRBD2 (6 bases). The sequenced fragment ends 3 residues before the CDR3 boundary, so the rest is inferred from the germline J gene. The CDR3 loop spans 13 amino acids. The V gene's germline CDR1 is KGHSH and CDR2 LQKENI.

This clone was detected many times. Read coverage stops 3 residues before the CDR3 terminus; the germline J gene supplies the remainder. The rearrangement uses TRBV5-6 and TRBJ2-7; TRBD1 is a possible D gene (6 bases). This CDR3 spans 15 amino acids. Looked up from germline, CDR1 is SGHDT and CDR2 is YYEEEE. Between the trimmed V and J ends, which lost 2 bases and 2 bases, there was a span of 14 bases. CDR3 in amino acids: CASSFLSGAPYEQYF. CDR3 DNA (partial): TGTGCCAGCAGCTTCTTATCAGGGGCCCCCTACGAG.

This clone was counted between two and nine times. The read falls 3 residues short of the CDR3 end, and the missing part is taken from the germline J gene. The chain carries TRBV7-9 and TRBJ2-2, with 9 nucleotides matching TRBD1. The CDR3 is 15 residues long. Germline CDR1 is SEHNR and CDR2 is FQNEAQ (reference sequence). CDR3 DNA, as far as it was read: TGTGCCAGCAGCTTAGAGACAGGGGGTTATTCACCG. Translated: CASSLETGGYSP. The entire CDR3 sequence reads CASSLETGGYSPLFF.

This clone was found many times. With the read ending 3 residues before the CDR3 end, the germline J gene is used to fill in that end. V usage is TRBV5-1 and J usage is TRBJ2-6, with TRBD1 identical over 10 bases. With 2 bases clipped from V and 4 bases from J, the junction kept 6 bases outside the gene matches. CDR1 is SGHRS and CDR2 is YFSETQ in the germline V gene. The CDR3 loop spans 17 amino acids. The CDR3 protein is CASSLTGTGAGANVLTF. CDR3 bases read: TGCGCCAGCAGCTTAACCGGGACAGGGGCAGGGGCCAACGTC.

This clone was seen ten or more times. The CDR3 end is not reached by the read, which stops 3 residues before it; the germline J gene fills it in. The rearrangement links TRBV29-1 to TRBJ2-2; 10 nucleotides agree with TRBD1. CDR1 SQVTM and CDR2 ANQGSEA come from the germline V gene. This CDR3 is built from 11 residues. Trimming cost V 6 bases and J 9 bases; bases outside gene matches: 1. CDR3 in amino acids: CSVGQGRELFF. The covered CDR3 bases are TGCAGCGTGGGACAGGGGAGGGAG.

This clone was counted many times. The observed sequence ends 3 residues before the CDR3 terminus, with the missing tail filled in from the germline J gene. The chain uses TRBV5-4 and TRBJ2-3, with 7 nucleotides matching TRBD2. V shed 5 bases and J 0 bases; nucleotides not matched to a gene: 6. The CDR3 extends over 15 amino acids. Germline V gene lookup returns CDR1 SGHNT and CDR2 YYREEE (reference sequence). The sequenced part of the CDR3 DNA is TGTGCCAGCAGAAAAGCGGGGTGGAGCACAGATACG. Residues: CASRKAGWSTDT. Given in full, the CDR3 is CASRKAGWSTDTQYF.

This clone was seen at least ten times. The read is 3 residues too short to cover the CDR3 end, so that end is filled in from the germline J gene. This chain connects TRBV7-9 to TRBJ1-4; 11 bases align to TRBD1. V was clipped by 5 bases and J by 6 bases; unmatched bases: 2. The germline gives CDR1 SEHNR, CDR2 FQNEAQ (reference sequence). The CDR3 is 14 residues long. The CDR3 loop reads CASSKGQGDEKLFF. The part of the CDR3 DNA that was read is TGTGCCAGCAGCAAGGGACAGGGGGATGAAAAA.

This clone was observed many times. Read coverage stops 3 residues before the CDR3 terminus; the germline J gene supplies the remainder. The chain is built from TRBV30 and TRBJ2-5; D is ambiguous. Germline-derived CDR1 and CDR2 are GTSNPN and SVGIG (reference sequence). V was shortened by 0 bases and J by 4 bases, with 12 bases between the two germline ends. The CDR3 covers 14 residues. The part of the CDR3 DNA that was read is TGTGCCTGGAGTGTAAGGCAGGCCCCAGAGACC. Residues: CAWSVRQAPET. The CDR3 in its entirety is CAWSVRQAPETQYF.